Shown below are 21 T cell receptor beta chains from a single sample sequenced in a study of OX40 agonist ivuxolimab in advanced cancers. Here immunoSEQ multiplex PCR was the method, and the copy in TCRdb shows in-frame clones only, minus some. The sample lists over 9,000 clones, about 86% occurring once. This material consisted of CD4+ or CD8+ T cells sorted from blood, taken in a trial of the OX40 agonist ivuxolimab. All receptors derive from an adult with an advanced solid tumor such as melanoma, head and neck, liver or kidney cancer.

In this sample, this clone turned up once. The chain couples TRBV28 to TRBJ2-4, with D perhaps matching TRBD1 or TRBD2 (5 bases each). The CDR3 loop spans 15 amino acids. Trimming stripped 4 bases from V and 7 bases from J, with 17 bases between. Per the germline V gene, CDR1 is MDHEN and CDR2 is SYDVKM. This chain's CDR3 is CASSSPGRGTNIQYF. The CDR3 nucleotides read TGTGCCAGCAGTTCCCCGGGACGAGGGACGAACATTCAGTACTTC. Using reference TRBV28 and TRBJ2-4 for the parts outside the CDR3, the full variable domain is DVKVTQSSRYLVKRTGEKVFLECVQDMDHENMFWYRQDPGLGLRLIYFSYDVKMKEKGDIPEGYSVSREKKERFSLILESASTNQTSMYLCASSSPGRGTNIQYFGAGTRLSVL.

This rearrangement joins TRBV19 to TRBJ1-1; tentatively, D is TRBD1 (6 bases). V was shortened by 6 bases and J by 8 bases, with 19 bases between the two germline ends. CDR3 length: 14 residues. Germline CDR1 is LNHDA and CDR2 is SQIVND (reference sequence). CDR3 in amino acids: CASRPRGAVLEAFF. Written as DNA, the CDR3 is TGTGCCAGTAGACCACGGGGGGCAGTCCTAGAAGCTTTCTTT.

The V call is TRBV28, the J call TRBJ2-2; 8 bases line up with TRBD2. CDR3 size: 14 residues. The germline V gene has CDR1 MDHEN and CDR2 SYDVKM. V lost 6 bases and J lost 3; bases outside the gene matches: 3. The CDR3 nucleotides read TGTGCCAGCAGGACTAGCGTGGACACCGGGGAGCTGTTTTTT. Its protein is CASRTSVDTGELFF.

This clone was picked up a small number of times. V is TRBV7-6 and J is TRBJ2-7; D unresolved. V lost 1 base and J 3 bases, leaving 10 bases between the germline ends. This CDR3 contains 14 residues. Germline V gene lookup returns CDR1 SGHVS and CDR2 FNYEAQ. CDR3 sequence (DNA): TGTGCCAGCAGCTTAGGGTTTCCAGGCTACGAGCAGTACTTC. It yields the protein CASSLGFPGYEQYF.

The rearrangement uses TRBV4-3 and TRBJ1-6; D gene unclear. CDR3 length: 20 residues. CDR1 and CDR2 (germline): LGHNA, YSLEER. V lost 0 bases to trimming and J lost 3 bases, with 21 bases between them. The chain's CDR3 is CASSQEIPALRPLYNSPLHF. DNA for the CDR3: TGCGCCAGCAGCCAAGAAATTCCTGCACTCAGGCCCCTCTATAATTCACCCCTCCACTTT.

In this sample, this clone turned up once. The chain links TRBV7-9 to TRBJ1-2, with no clear D. The length of the CDR3 is 14 residues. Germline V CDR1 and CDR2: SEHNR, FQNEAQ (reference sequence). With 2 bases removed from V and 6 bases from J, the gap between germline ends came to 13 bases. The CDR3 coding sequence is TGTGCCAGCAGCTTACCCGGTCAAGCCGATGGCTACACCTTC. This codes for CASSLPGQADGYTF.

The chain uses TRBV5-6 and TRBJ1-3; TRBD1 matches at 8 bases. The CDR3 sequence is 15 residues long. Trimming took 2 bases from V and 4 from J; bases not matched to a gene: 5. The germline V gene encodes CDR1 SGHDT and CDR2 YYEEEE. In nucleotides, the CDR3 is TGTGCCAGCAGCTTTGGGCAGGGGGCCGGAAACACCATATATTTT. Protein product: CASSFGQGAGNTIYF.

Points on this clone: The same CDR3 is also encoded by other DNA sequences in this sample. This chain links TRBV29-1 with TRBJ2-5; 12 bases map to TRBD2. V dropped 4 bases and J dropped 0; count of bases not matched to a gene: 3. Germline CDR1 SQVTM, CDR2 ANQGSEA. The CDR3 is made up of 15 amino acids. CDR3 nucleotides: TGCAGCGTTGCCGGACTAGCGGGGTACCAAGAGACCCAGTACTTC. Protein product: CSVAGLAGYQETQYF.

The chain joins TRBV7-6 to TRBJ2-1; D might be TRBD2 (6 bases). Per the germline V gene, CDR1 is SGHVS and CDR2 is FNYEAQ. Deletions cut 5 bases from V and 13 bases from J, with 18 bases between. The CDR3 extends over 13 amino acids. The CDR3 nucleotides are TGTGCCAGCAGCCCCGGGACTCGCGGCGACCAGTTCTTC. Translated: CASSPGTRGDQFF.

This chain connects TRBV11-2 to TRBJ1-1; no reliable D call. CDR1 is SGHAT, CDR2 FQNNGV, per germline. The CDR3 runs 12 residues. The ends were cut back, 5 bases at V and 8 bases at J, with 12 bases in the middle. In DNA form, the CDR3 reads TGTGCCAGCAGCCAAGGCTCAGGAGAAGCTTTCTTT. It codes for CASSQGSGEAFF.

V and J are TRBV4-1 and TRBJ1-1; weak D call: TRBD1 (5 bases). The CDR3 contains 16 residues. Trimming cost V 0 bases and J 4 bases, with 15 bases left between them. The V gene's germline CDR1 is MGHRA and CDR2 YSYEKL. The CDR3 DNA is TGCGCCAGCAGCCAAGAGGGGGGAGGGGTTGGCACTGAAGCTTTCTTT. This gives the protein CASSQEGGGVGTEAFF.

The chain uses TRBV11-2 and TRBJ1-4; no firm D call. V was trimmed by 3 bases and J by 7 bases, leaving 15 bases between them. The CDR3 sequence is 15 residues long. The germline V gene encodes CDR1 SGHAT and CDR2 FQNNGV. The CDR3 coding sequence is TGTGCCAGCAGCTTGGCTCTTGGCCTAGGTGAAAAACTGTTTTTT. It translates to CASSLALGLGEKLFF.

This chain joins TRBV5-1 and TRBJ1-2; D uncertain. Trimming took 2 bases from V and 0 from J, leaving 8 bases between them. CDR3 length: 14 residues. The germline gives CDR1 SGHRS, CDR2 YFSETQ. The DNA of the CDR3 is TGCGCCAGCAGCTTAAGTCAGACTAACTATGGCTACACCTTC. Protein product: CASSLSQTNYGYTF.

The chain joins TRBV7-6 to TRBJ2-2; TRBD2 aligns across 10 bases. The germline CDR1 and CDR2 sequences are SGHVS and FNYEAQ. There are 17 residues in the CDR3. Trimming took 5 bases from V and 3 from J; bases not matched to a gene: 9. The CDR3 is CASSPSGRAVYTGELFF. The CDR3 bases are TGTGCCAGCAGCCCGAGCGGGAGGGCCGTATACACCGGGGAGCTGTTTTTT.

This rearrangement joins TRBV27 to TRBJ2-1, with 9 nucleotides matching TRBD1. With V trimmed by 1 base and J by 0 bases, 4 bases remained unmatched. This CDR3 contains 17 residues. The V gene's germline CDR1 is MNHEY and CDR2 SMNVEV (reference sequence). CDR3 loop: CASSLYGTGYSYNEQFF. The CDR3, as DNA: TGTGCCAGCAGTTTATACGGGACAGGGTACTCCTACAATGAGCAGTTCTTC.

V usage is TRBV1 and J usage is TRBJ2-6; the table's D call, TRBD2, was not checked against the DNA. TRBV1 is reported as a pseudogene. This CDR3 contains 17 residues. CDR3 nucleotide sequence: TGCACCAGCAGCACGGGGTGTGCACAAAGTCGGGCCAACGTCCTGACTTTC. It encodes CTSSTGCAQSRANVLTF.

The V and J genes are TRBV4-2 and TRBJ2-6; D is unresolved. Germline assignment: CDR1 LGHNA and CDR2 YNFKEQ. V lost 4 bases and J lost 0, with 16 bases in between. CDR3 length equals 18 residues. DNA for the CDR3: TGTGCCAGCAGCCTCTCCTTTGGCAGCCCCTCTGGGGCCAACGTCCTGACTTTC. Its protein product is CASSLSFGSPSGANVLTF.

In the case of this clone: Sequence at one end of the junction differs from germline and may be a read error. Additional DNA sequences in this sample encode the identical CDR3. In DNA form, the CDR3 reads TGTGCCAGCAGCTCGATGACAGGCCAAAACAACGAGCAGTTCTTC. The encoded protein is CASSSMTGQNNEQFF. The rearrangement links TRBV7-2 to TRBJ2-1; D possibly corresponds to TRBD1 (6 bases). Per germline, CDR1 SGHTA and CDR2 FQGNSA. The CDR3 covers 15 residues.

The rearrangement links TRBV6-5 to TRBJ2-7; 11 bases are a match to TRBD1. Germline-derived CDR1 and CDR2 are MNHEY and SVGAGI. V dropped 7 bases and J dropped 5; count of bases not matched to a gene: 7. This CDR3 spans 14 amino acids. The CDR3 protein is CASNGQGAFNEQYF. The DNA of the CDR3 is TGTGCCAGCAACGGACAGGGGGCGTTCAACGAGCAGTACTTC.

The chain is built from TRBV28 and TRBJ2-1; possibly TRBD1 or TRBD2 for D (5 bases each). V gave up 5 bases and J gave up 10 bases, with 18 bases separating them. This CDR3 contains 14 residues. Germline CDR1 MDHEN, CDR2 SYDVKM. DNA of the CDR3: TGTGCCAGCAGTACCCCAATCCGGGACCCCGAGCAGTTCTTC. Residues: CASSTPIRDPEQFF.

This clone showed up just once. The rearrangement uses TRBV4-1 and TRBJ2-1; D assignment may be TRBD1 or TRBD2 (6 bases each). This CDR3 has 15 residues. The germline V gene encodes CDR1 MGHRA and CDR2 YSYEKL. The V and J ends lost 1 base and 7 bases respectively, with 14 bases between them. The CDR3, as DNA: TGCGCCAGCAGCCAAGTACCGGGGGCAGGGAATGAGCAGTTCTTC. It specifies CASSQVPGAGNEQFF.